The 21 T cell receptor beta chains below all came from one sample that was sequenced in a study of blood T cell repertoires in COVID-19. Clones were sequenced by immunoSEQ multiplex PCR, and TCRdb holds only the in-frame ones, with some missing. There are around 67,000 clones in the sample; 70% to 90% occur only once, and about 37% lies in the top ten. Sequenced material: peripheral blood. The receptors here all came from a man between 65 and 79 years old with acute or convalescent COVID-19.

The J gene is TRBJ1-5, the V gene TRBV7-2; D gene uncertain. Germline V CDR1 and CDR2: SGHTA, FQGNSA. The CDR3 sequence is 15 residues long. Trimming pared 4 bases from V and 6 bases from J, leaving 16 bases between. The CDR3 DNA is TGTGCCAGCAGCTCCTCCCCCGGGTCTCTTCAGCCCCAGCATTTT. Translated: CASSSSPGSLQPQHF.

The rearrangement links TRBV19 to TRBJ1-2; 8 nucleotides agree with TRBD1. V shed 6 bases and J 4 bases; nucleotides not matched to a gene: 4. CDR3 length equals 13 residues. CDR1 is LNHDA and CDR2 is SQIVND in the germline V gene (reference sequence). The CDR3 protein is CASSPTGAYGYTF. CDR3 nucleotides: TGTGCCAGTAGCCCGACAGGGGCCTATGGCTACACCTTC.

The chain has TRBV6-5 and TRBJ2-5; TRBD2 matches 7 bases. Germline CDR1 reads MNHEY; CDR2 reads SVGAGI. J gave up 1 base and V 2 bases, and 1 base lay outside the gene matches. This CDR3 has 14 residues. The CDR3 sequence is CASSYGGVQETQYF. CDR3 coding DNA: TGTGCCAGCAGTTACGGGGGGGTCCAAGAGACCCAGTACTTC.

The rearrangement links TRBV7-3 to TRBJ1-6; TRBD1 might be the D (6 bases). The CDR3 runs to 14 residues. The V end lost 6 bases, the J end lost 7 bases, and 13 bases lay between the germline ends. Germline CDR1 is SGHTA and CDR2 is FQGTGA. CDR3 amino acids: CASRSDRLNSPLHF. The CDR3 nucleotides read TGTGCCAGCAGATCCGACAGGTTAAATTCACCCCTCCACTTT.

This chain joins TRBV5-6 and TRBJ2-7, with TRBD2 matching 8 bases. The germline gives CDR1 SGHDT, CDR2 YYEEEE. The CDR3 is 16 amino acids. Losses at the gene ends were 4 bases for V and 0 bases for J; bases not matched to a gene: 9. CDR3 bases: TGTGCCAGCAGCCCCCCGGGAGGGATCCTCTCCTACGAGCAGTACTTC. It encodes CASSPPGGILSYEQYF.

V gene TRBV19 combines with J gene TRBJ1-5; 10 nucleotides match TRBD1. V lost 9 bases and J lost 4; bases outside the gene matches: 9. Germline V lookup: CDR1 LNHDA, CDR2 SQIVND (reference sequence). The CDR3 consists of 15 residues. CDR3 loop: CASKAPGQGNQPQHF. The CDR3 nucleotides are TGTGCCAGCAAGGCTCCGGGACAGGGGAATCAGCCCCAGCATTTT.

This clone turned up a few times. The chain uses TRBV6-6 and TRBJ2-5, with no clear D. This CDR3 has 14 amino acids. Trimming left V 6 bases short and J 1 base short, with 12 bases between. Germline values: CDR1 MNHNY, CDR2 SVGAGI (reference sequence). This CDR3 reads CASSLPSPQETQYF. For the CDR3, the DNA is TGTGCCAGCAGCCTGCCAAGCCCCCAAGAGACCCAGTACTTC.

In this sample, this clone turned up many times. A read error may account for a junction end that differs from germline. The genes are TRBV2 and TRBJ2-5, with D perhaps matching TRBD1 (6 bases). The CDR3 consists of 13 residues. The germline V gene encodes CDR1 SNHLY and CDR2 FYNNEI. Written as DNA, the CDR3 is TGTGCCAGCAGTGGACTCGGACAGACGACCCCGGACTTC. Translation gives CASSGLGQTTPDF.

The J gene is TRBJ2-2, the V gene TRBV28; D possibly corresponds to TRBD2 (5 bases). Germline values: CDR1 MDHEN, CDR2 SYDVKM. Trimming left V 1 base short and J 5 bases short, with 11 bases between. This CDR3 is 15 amino acids long. The CDR3 spells CASSLSASSTGELFF. In nucleotides, the CDR3 is TGTGCCAGCAGTTTATCGGCTAGCTCGACCGGGGAGCTGTTTTTT.

The chain is built from TRBV11-3 and TRBJ2-1; the match to TRBD2 covers 7 bases. Losses at the gene ends were 4 bases for V and 2 bases for J; bases not matched to a gene: 11. The CDR3 is made up of 17 amino acids. The germline gives CDR1 SGHNT, CDR2 YENEEA. The DNA for the CDR3 is TGTGCCAGCAGCTCAGACGGAGCGGGGCGCACCTACAATGAGCAGTTCTTC. Amino acids: CASSSDGAGRTYNEQFF.

The J gene is TRBJ2-7, the V gene TRBV11-1, with D perhaps matching TRBD1 (6 bases). The CDR3 runs to 15 residues. Germline V gene lookup returns CDR1 SGHAT and CDR2 FQDESV (reference sequence). V gave up 4 bases and J gave up 3 bases, with 16 bases separating them. The CDR3 reads CASSSPSLGGYEQYF. Here the CDR3 DNA reads TGTGCCAGCAGCTCCCCCTCCTTAGGGGGCTACGAGCAGTACTTC.

The chain carries TRBV11-1 and TRBJ2-2, with TRBD2 matching over 7 bases. The V gene's germline CDR1 is SGHAT and CDR2 FQDESV (reference sequence). The CDR3 extends over 16 amino acids. V shed 3 bases and J 7 bases; nucleotides not matched to a gene: 11. The CDR3 DNA reads as TGTGCCAGCAGCTTCGACGCGGGGGAAACGGGCGGGGAGCTGTTTTTT. The encoded protein is CASSFDAGETGGELFF.

The chain employs TRBV9 and TRBJ1-1; a weak D match, TRBD1 (6 bases). V gave up 1 base and J gave up 2 bases, with 12 bases separating them. Germline lookup yields CDR1 SGDLS and CDR2 YYNGEE. This CDR3 contains 15 residues. The CDR3 DNA sequence: TGTGCCAGCAGCGTACCGATGACAGGCAACACTGAAGCTTTCTTT. The encoded protein is CASSVPMTGNTEAFF.

V and J are TRBV5-1 and TRBJ2-7; 8 positions agree with TRBD1. The V gene's germline CDR1 is SGHRS and CDR2 YFSETQ. The J segment lost 4 bases and the V segment lost 4 bases, leaving 7 bases of the junction unmatched. The CDR3 runs 14 residues. In DNA, the CDR3 is TGCGCCAGCAGCGCCGGACAGGGTTCTTACGAGCAGTACTTC. It is translated as CASSAGQGSYEQYF.

This clone appeared once. The chain uses TRBV18 and TRBJ2-1, with 13 bases identical to TRBD2. The CDR3 runs to 15 residues. The V gene's germline CDR1 is KGHSH and CDR2 LQKENI. The V and J ends lost 5 bases and 5 bases, in that order; junction bases with no gene match: 3. The CDR3 DNA follows: TGTGCCAGCTCAATAGGACTAGCGGGGGACAATGAGCAGTTCTTC. It specifies CASSIGLAGDNEQFF.

The chain joins TRBV7-3 to TRBJ2-1; 9 nucleotides match TRBD2. Per germline, CDR1 SGHTA and CDR2 FQGTGA. This CDR3 has 14 residues. The trim removed 2 bases at V and 4 bases at J, leaving 0 bases unmatched. CDR3 amino acids: CASSLLAGYNEQFF. Written as DNA, the CDR3 is TGTGCCAGCAGCTTACTAGCGGGGTACAATGAGCAGTTCTTC.

The rearrangement links TRBV12-3 or TRBV12-4 to TRBJ1-5; D is perhaps TRBD1 (6 bases). The length of the CDR3 is 13 residues. With 9 bases removed from V and 3 bases from J, the gap between germline ends came to 12 bases. CDR3 nucleotide sequence: TGTGCCAGTCGAGGGGGACCCAATCAGCCCCAGCATTTT. This encodes CASRGGPNQPQHF.

The chain links TRBV7-2 to TRBJ2-5, with 10 bases that match TRBD2. This CDR3 contains 16 residues. V lost 4 bases and J lost 7; bases outside the gene matches: 12. CDR1 SGHTA and CDR2 FQGNSA come from the germline V gene. CDR3 nucleotide sequence: TGTGCCAGCAGCTCAAGCGGGGGGGCCTTTATAGCGACCCAGTACTTC. Amino acid sequence: CASSSSGGAFIATQYF.

The chain has TRBV27 and TRBJ1-4, with a tentative D call TRBD1 (6 bases). V was pared by 6 bases and J by 0 bases, with 20 bases between. The V gene's germline CDR1 is MNHEY and CDR2 SMNVEV (reference sequence). The CDR3 covers 18 residues. The CDR3 loop is CASRSGVIQSATNEKLFF. The CDR3 region has the DNA TGTGCCAGCAGGTCAGGGGTAATTCAGTCGGCAACTAATGAAAAACTGTTTTTT.

The chain recombines TRBV12-3 or TRBV12-4 with TRBJ2-1; no clear D gene. This CDR3 has 13 amino acids. The V gene lost 2 bases and the J gene lost 2 bases, with 4 bases spanning the gap. CDR3 DNA: TGTGCCAGCAGTTTACTAGCCTACAATGAGCAGTTCTTC. It specifies CASSLLAYNEQFF.

The V gene is TRBV2, the J gene TRBJ1-2; D unresolved. In germline, CDR1 is SNHLY, CDR2 FYNNEI. V was trimmed by 6 bases and J by 3 bases, leaving 14 bases between them. The CDR3 loop spans 14 amino acids. The CDR3 is CASRARRSDYGYTF. In nucleotides, the CDR3 is TGTGCCAGCAGGGCCCGCAGGTCTGACTATGGCTACACCTTC.